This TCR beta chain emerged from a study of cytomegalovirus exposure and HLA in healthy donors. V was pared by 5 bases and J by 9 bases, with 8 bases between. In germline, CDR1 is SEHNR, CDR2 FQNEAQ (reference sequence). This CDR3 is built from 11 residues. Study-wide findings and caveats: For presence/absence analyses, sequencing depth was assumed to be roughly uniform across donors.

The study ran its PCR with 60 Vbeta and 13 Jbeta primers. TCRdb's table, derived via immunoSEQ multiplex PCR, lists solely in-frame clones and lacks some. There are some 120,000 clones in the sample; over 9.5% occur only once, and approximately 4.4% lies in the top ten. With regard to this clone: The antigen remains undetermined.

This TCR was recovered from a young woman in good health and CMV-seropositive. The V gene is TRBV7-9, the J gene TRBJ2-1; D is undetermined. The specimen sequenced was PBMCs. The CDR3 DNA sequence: TGTGCCAGCAGCCCCTTCGGTGAGCAGTTCTTC. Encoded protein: CASSPFGEQFF.